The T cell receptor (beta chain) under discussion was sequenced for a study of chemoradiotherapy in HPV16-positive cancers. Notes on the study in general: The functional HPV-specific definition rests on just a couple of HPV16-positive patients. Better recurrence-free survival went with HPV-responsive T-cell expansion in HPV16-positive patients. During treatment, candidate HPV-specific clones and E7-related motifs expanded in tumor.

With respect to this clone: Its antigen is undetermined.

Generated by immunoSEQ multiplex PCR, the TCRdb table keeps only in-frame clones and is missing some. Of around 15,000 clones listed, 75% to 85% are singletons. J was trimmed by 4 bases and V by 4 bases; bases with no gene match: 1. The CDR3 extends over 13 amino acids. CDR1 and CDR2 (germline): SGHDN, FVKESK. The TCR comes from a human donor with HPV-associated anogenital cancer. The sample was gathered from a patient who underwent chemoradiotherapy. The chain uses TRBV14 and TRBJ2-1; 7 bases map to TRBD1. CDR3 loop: CASSRQGYNEQFF. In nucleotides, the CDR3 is TGTGCCAGCAGCCGACAGGGATACAATGAGCAGTTCTTC.